The 2 T cell receptor beta chains reported below all come from one sample, sequenced in a study of shared clonotypes between healthy human individuals. Sequenced by immunoSEQ multiplex PCR; TCRdb stores in-frame clones only, minus some. The profile shows around 1.4 million clones, less than 99% of them singletons. Sequences were obtained from naive CD4+ T cells sorted from blood. This sample's subset: CD45RA+ positively selected. The receptors come from a young man in good health.

The rearrangement uses TRBV28 and TRBJ1-4; D not resolved. V dropped 6 bases and J dropped 0 bases, with 14 bases sitting between them. CDR1 is MDHEN and CDR2 is SYDVKM in the germline V gene. The CDR3 runs 16 residues. CDR3 loop: CASSLPSDATNEKLFF. In nucleotides, the CDR3 is TGTGCCAGCAGCCTCCCCTCGGATGCAACTAATGAAAAACTGTTTTTT.

CDR3 in DNA: TGTGCCAGCACCCTTGTGGCAGGGGACTACGAGCAGTACTTC. Amino acids: CASTLVAGDYEQYF. The chain is built from TRBV5-6 and TRBJ2-7, with D possibly being TRBD1 (6 bases). Trimming left V 6 bases short and J 3 bases short, with 16 bases between. The germline V gene encodes CDR1 SGHDT and CDR2 YYEEEE. This CDR3 has 14 residues.